This TCR beta chain was sequenced for a study of siplizumab effects on memory and regulatory T cells. Each sample yielded about 9.9 x 10^4 assayed TCR templates. Produced via immunoSEQ multiplex PCR; TCRdb's table is partial and in-frame only. The sample carries tens of thousands of clones, approximately 95% recorded once. Study conclusions and caveats: Alloreactive sequences from unstimulated CD4+ memory cells fell significantly with siplizumab. Unstimulated subsets captured only a minor fraction of alloreactive clones.

Trimming took off 0 bases at V and 4 bases at J, with 11 bases between the two ends. Germline lookup yields CDR1 SGDLS and CDR2 YYNGEE. This CDR3 has 14 residues. Only one count was recorded for this clone. Its antigen is not known. The sequence derives from a human donor in good health. Sequencing was performed on CD8+ T cells sorted from blood. The J gene is TRBJ2-7, the V gene TRBV9; D remains unclear. CDR3 sequence: CASSVAGTPYEQYF. In DNA form, the CDR3 reads TGTGCCAGCAGCGTAGCGGGCACTCCATACGAGCAGTACTTC. Together with reference TRBV9 and TRBJ2-7, the CDR3 gives the full variable domain: DSGVTQTPKHLITATGQRVTLRCSPRSGDLSVYWYQQSLDQGLQFLIQYYNGEERAKGNILERFSAQQFPDLHSELNLSSLELGDSALYFCASSVAGTPYEQYFGPGTRLTVT.